The following is a T cell receptor beta chain sequence with its context. What it recognizes is unknown. The junction does not match germline at one end; this may be a read error. This CDR3 is also generated by other DNA sequences in the sample. These data come from a study of cytomegalovirus exposure and HLA in healthy donors. Findings and caveats of the study: Diagnosis of cytomegalovirus status made by the classifier reportedly showed high specificity and sensitivity. The study listed 164 cytomegalovirus-associated TCR beta chains.

Using immunoSEQ multiplex PCR, the repertoire was profiled, and TCRdb retains in-frame clones only, with some absent. The sample records some 63,000 clones, around 92% being singletons. The CDR3 is 15 residues long. Germline CDR1 and CDR2: SNHLY and FYNNEI. This receptor was identified in a woman under 30 in good health and CMV-seronegative. The J gene is TRBJ2-7, the V gene TRBV2; 7 positions match TRBD1. The sequenced material came from PBMCs. The CDR3 loop reads CASSVGGLNFYEQYF. CDR3 DNA: TGTGCCAGCAGTGTAGGGGGCCTTAACTTCTACGAGCAATACTTC.